These 11 T cell receptor beta chains came from one sample sequenced in a study of blood T cell repertoires in COVID-19. This table comes from immunoSEQ multiplex PCR, and its TCRdb copy is limited to in-frame clones, with some not included. The sample includes over 60,000 clones, more than 85% of them seen just once. Sequencing was done on a sample of peripheral blood. The receptors were sampled from a man between 70 and 80 years old with acute or convalescent COVID-19.

The chain links TRBV5-6 to TRBJ1-1, with D perhaps matching TRBD1 (6 bases). This CDR3 is 15 amino acids long. V shed 3 bases and J shed 3 bases, with 15 bases lying between them. Per germline, CDR1 SGHDT and CDR2 YYEEEE. The CDR3 DNA follows: TGTGCCAGCAGCTGGGGCAGGGGTGGATACACTGAAGCTTTCTTT. It specifies CASSWGRGGYTEAFF.

This chain uses TRBV2 with TRBJ1-2, with a tentative D call TRBD1 (6 bases). The CDR3 extends over 12 amino acids. Germline loops: CDR1 SNHLY, CDR2 FYNNEI. Trimming took off 1 base at V and 6 bases at J, with 6 bases between the two ends. CDR3 loop: CASSEDRDGYTF. CDR3 DNA sequence: TGTGCCAGCAGTGAAGACAGGGATGGCTACACCTTC.

The J gene is TRBJ1-3, the V gene TRBV3-1 (or the pseudogene TRBV3-2), with 9 bases identical to TRBD1. Looked up from germline, CDR1 is LGHDT and CDR2 is YNNKEL (reference sequence). The V gene end was trimmed by 6 bases and the J gene end by 14 bases; junction bases not matched to a gene: 5. This CDR3 is built from 11 residues. This CDR3 is CASSRDRALYF. The DNA for the CDR3 is TGTGCCAGCAGTCGGGACAGGGCCTTATATTTT.

The chain uses TRBV30 and TRBJ2-7; D remains unclear. Trimming cost V 1 base and J 6 bases, with 7 bases left between them. Germline CDR1 reads GTSNPN; CDR2 reads SVGIG (reference sequence). The CDR3 spans 11 residues. CDR3 in DNA: TGTGCCTGGAGTGGGGCCAGCGAGCAGTACTTC. This codes for CAWSGASEQYF.

The J gene is TRBJ2-6, the V gene TRBV13, with no clear D. Deletions cut 2 bases from V and 0 bases from J, with 2 bases between. Germline CDR1 is PRHDT and CDR2 is FYEKMQ (reference sequence). The CDR3 contains 14 residues. In nucleotides, the CDR3 is TGTGCCAGCAGCTTATACTCTGGGGCCAACGTCCTGACTTTC. This translates into CASSLYSGANVLTF.

The CDR3 spells CASSLEGDSNQPQHF. CDR3 in DNA: TGTGCCAGCAGCTTAGAGGGGGACAGCAATCAGCCCCAGCATTTT. V gene TRBV7-2 combines with J gene TRBJ1-5; a weak D match, TRBD1 (6 bases). V lost 1 base and J lost 1, with 8 bases in between. The germline V gene encodes CDR1 SGHTA and CDR2 FQGNSA. The CDR3 length is 15 residues.

This clone appeared once. The V call is TRBV9, the J call TRBJ2-3; D perhaps matches TRBD1 (5 bases). The germline gives CDR1 SGDLS, CDR2 YYNGEE. The V end was cut by 0 bases, the J end by 5 bases, with 10 bases between. The CDR3 spans 14 residues. CDR3 in amino acids: CASSVEPDRDTQYF. DNA of the CDR3: TGTGCCAGCAGCGTAGAACCCGACAGAGATACGCAGTATTTT.

This CDR3 is CASSLGPGDTQYF. For the CDR3, the DNA is TGCGCCAGCAGCTTGGGTCCGGGAGATACGCAGTATTTT. The rearrangement joins TRBV5-1 to TRBJ2-3; D gene uncertain. The CDR3 contains 13 residues. V lost 0 bases, J lost 5 bases, and 7 bases lay in between. CDR1 is SGHRS and CDR2 is YFSETQ in the germline V gene.

This chain connects TRBV7-9 to TRBJ2-3, with D possibly matching TRBD2 (5 bases). Looked up from germline, CDR1 is SEHNR and CDR2 is FQNEAQ (reference sequence). V was trimmed by 1 base and J by 5 bases, leaving 7 bases between them. The CDR3 runs 13 residues. CDR3 amino acids: CASSLVGVDTQYF. The DNA for the CDR3 is TGTGCCAGCAGCTTAGTGGGAGTAGATACGCAGTATTTT. The full variable domain, completed using reference TRBV7-9 and TRBJ2-3, is DTGVSQNPRHKITKRGQNVTFRCDPISEHNRLYWYRQTLGQGPEFLTYFQNEAQLEKSRLLSDRFSAERPKGSFSTLEIQRTEQGDSAMYLCASSLVGVDTQYFGPGTRLTVL.

This chain joins TRBV24-1 and TRBJ2-1; 7 bases match TRBD1. This CDR3 spans 15 amino acids. The junction had 11 bases not matched to a gene; V was cut back by 4 bases and J by 9 bases. The germline V gene has CDR1 KGHDR and CDR2 SFDVKD. The CDR3 loop is CATSDPTTGTGEQFF. As DNA, the CDR3 is TGTGCCACCAGTGACCCCACGACAGGGACGGGTGAGCAGTTCTTC.

This chain links TRBV18 with TRBJ2-4; maybe TRBD1 (5 bases). V was trimmed by 6 bases and J by 7 bases, leaving 19 bases between them. Germline CDR1 is KGHSH and CDR2 is LQKENI. The CDR3 has 15 residues. CDR3: CASSPGHPGRNIQYF. The CDR3 coding sequence is TGTGCCAGCTCCCCAGGACACCCCGGCCGGAACATTCAGTACTTC.